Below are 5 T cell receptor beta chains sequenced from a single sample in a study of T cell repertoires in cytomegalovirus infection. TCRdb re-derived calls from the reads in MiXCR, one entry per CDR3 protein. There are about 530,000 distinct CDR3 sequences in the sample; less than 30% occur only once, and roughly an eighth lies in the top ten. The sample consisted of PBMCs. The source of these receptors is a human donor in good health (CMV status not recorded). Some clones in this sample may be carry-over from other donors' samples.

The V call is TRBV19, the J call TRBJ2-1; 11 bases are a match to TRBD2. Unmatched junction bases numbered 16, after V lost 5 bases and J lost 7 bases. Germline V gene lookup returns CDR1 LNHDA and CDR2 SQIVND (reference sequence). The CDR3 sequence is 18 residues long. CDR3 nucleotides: TGTGCCAGTAGTTCCGACCCCCAACTAGCGGGAGTTTCGAATGAGCAGTTCTTC. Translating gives CASSSDPQLAGVSNEQFF. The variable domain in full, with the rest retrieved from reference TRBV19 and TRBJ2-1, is DGGITQSPKYLFRKEGQNVTLSCEQNLNHDAMYWYRQDPGQGLRLIYYSQIVNDFQKGDIAEGYSVSREKKESFPLTVTSAQKNPTAFYLCASSSDPQLAGVSNEQFFGPGTRLTVL.

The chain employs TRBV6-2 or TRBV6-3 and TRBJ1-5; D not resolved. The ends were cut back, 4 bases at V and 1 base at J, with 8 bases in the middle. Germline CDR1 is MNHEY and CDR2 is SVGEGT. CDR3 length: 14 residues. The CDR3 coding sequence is TGTGCCAGCAGTTCTCACACGAGCAATCAGCCCCAGCATTTT. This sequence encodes CASSSHTSNQPQHF.

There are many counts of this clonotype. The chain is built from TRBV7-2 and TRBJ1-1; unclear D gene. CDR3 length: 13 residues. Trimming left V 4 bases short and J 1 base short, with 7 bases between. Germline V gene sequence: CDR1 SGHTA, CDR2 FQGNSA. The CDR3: CASSSDGNTEAFF. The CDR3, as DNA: TGTGCCAGCAGCTCGGACGGGAACACTGAAGCTTTCTTT.

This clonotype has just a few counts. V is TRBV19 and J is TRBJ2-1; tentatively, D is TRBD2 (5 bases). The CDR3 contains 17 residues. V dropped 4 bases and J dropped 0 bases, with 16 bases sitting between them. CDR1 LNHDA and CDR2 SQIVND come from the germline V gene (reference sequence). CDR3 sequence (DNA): TGTGCCAGTAGTAAGGACTTACCTTTCAGCTCCTACAATGAGCAGTTCTTC. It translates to CASSKDLPFSSYNEQFF.

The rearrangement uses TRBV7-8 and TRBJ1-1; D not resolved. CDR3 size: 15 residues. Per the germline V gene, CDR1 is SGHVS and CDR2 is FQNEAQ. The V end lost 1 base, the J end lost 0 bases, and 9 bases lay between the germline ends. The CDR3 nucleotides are TGTGCCAGCAGCTTAGGACACAGAATGAACACTGAAGCTTTCTTT. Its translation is CASSLGHRMNTEAFF.